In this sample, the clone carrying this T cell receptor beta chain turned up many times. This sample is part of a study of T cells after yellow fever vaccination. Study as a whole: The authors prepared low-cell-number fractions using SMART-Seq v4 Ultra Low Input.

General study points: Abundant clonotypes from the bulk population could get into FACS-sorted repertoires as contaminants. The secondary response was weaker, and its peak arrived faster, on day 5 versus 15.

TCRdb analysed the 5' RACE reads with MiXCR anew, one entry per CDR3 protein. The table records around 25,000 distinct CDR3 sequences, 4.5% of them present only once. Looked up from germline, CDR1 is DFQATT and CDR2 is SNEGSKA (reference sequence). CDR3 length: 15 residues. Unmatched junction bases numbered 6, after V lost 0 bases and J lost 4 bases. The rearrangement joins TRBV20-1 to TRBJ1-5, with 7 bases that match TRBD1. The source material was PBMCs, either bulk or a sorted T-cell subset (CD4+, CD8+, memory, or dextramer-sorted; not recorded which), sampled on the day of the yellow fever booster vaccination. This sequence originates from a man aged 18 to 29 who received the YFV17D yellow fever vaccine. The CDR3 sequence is CSARDQDRENQPQHF. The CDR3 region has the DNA TGCAGTGCTAGAGATCAAGACAGGGAGAATCAGCCCCAGCATTTT.